These 18 T cell receptor beta chains were sequenced from one sample in a study of cytomegalovirus exposure and HLA in healthy donors. Sequenced by immunoSEQ multiplex PCR; TCRdb stores in-frame clones only, minus some. The table lists more than 85,000 clones, roughly 86% of them singletons, with around 2.1% in the top ten. Sequenced material: PBMCs. Receptors were obtained from a woman aged 18-30 years in good health and CMV-seronegative.

This chain connects TRBV9 to TRBJ1-1; 8 bases match TRBD1. Germline values: CDR1 SGDLS, CDR2 YYNGEE. The junction had 7 bases not matched to a gene; V was cut back by 2 bases and J by 4 bases. The CDR3 length is 15 residues. The CDR3 region is CASSVIQGAGTEAFF. Written as DNA, the CDR3 is TGTGCCAGCAGCGTCATTCAGGGGGCCGGCACTGAAGCTTTCTTT.

The chain has TRBV7-9 and TRBJ2-1, with D unclear. Trimming removed 3 bases from V and 8 bases from J, with 17 bases in between. The length of the CDR3 is 15 residues. Looked up from germline, CDR1 is SEHNR and CDR2 is FQNEAQ (reference sequence). The CDR3 sequence: CASSFTTLGWDEQFF. DNA for the CDR3: TGTGCCAGCAGCTTTACGACTTTGGGTTGGGATGAGCAGTTCTTC.

This chain joins TRBV29-1 and TRBJ2-3; weak D call: TRBD2 (5 bases). Trimming stripped 4 bases from V and 3 bases from J, with 8 bases between. The CDR3 length is 12 residues. Germline V gene sequence: CDR1 SQVTM, CDR2 ANQGSEA. The CDR3 protein is CSVGSGTDTQYF. In DNA form, the CDR3 reads TGCAGCGTTGGGTCGGGGACAGATACGCAGTATTTT.

J is TRBJ2-7 and V is TRBV27; 13 positions agree with TRBD2. Germline V gene sequence: CDR1 MNHEY, CDR2 SMNVEV (reference sequence). Trimming took 2 bases from V and 3 from J; bases not matched to a gene: 10. The CDR3 has 18 residues. CDR3 sequence: CASSLGGLAGVIGYEQYF. In DNA, the CDR3 is TGTGCCAGCAGTTTAGGTGGACTAGCGGGAGTCATCGGCTACGAGCAGTACTTC.

The chain combines TRBV5-8 with TRBJ2-1, with TRBD1 matching over 9 bases. The trim removed 4 bases at V and 6 bases at J, leaving 5 bases unmatched. This CDR3 is 14 amino acids long. CDR1 is SGHTS, CDR2 YDEGEE, per germline. The CDR3 region is CASSRDRVGNEQFF. The CDR3 DNA reads TGTGCCAGCAGCCGGGACAGGGTAGGCAATGAGCAGTTCTTC.

This clone occurred a few times. V usage is TRBV4-3 and J usage is TRBJ1-5; D not resolved. CDR1 is LGHNA and CDR2 is YSLEER in the germline V gene. Trimming took 1 base from V and 4 from J, leaving 8 bases between them. The CDR3 length is 14 residues. CDR3 region: CASSQAFRNQPQHF. The CDR3 nucleotides read TGCGCCAGCAGCCAAGCGTTCAGGAATCAGCCCCAGCATTTT.

The rearrangement joins TRBV7-2 to TRBJ1-5; TRBD1 matches at 11 bases. After removal of 4 bases from V and 6 bases from J, the junction contained 5 bases not matched to a gene. The germline V gene has CDR1 SGHTA and CDR2 FQGNSA. The CDR3 runs 15 residues. This chain's CDR3 is CASSSGTGGLQPQHF. The CDR3 DNA follows: TGTGCCAGCAGCTCCGGGACAGGGGGACTTCAGCCCCAGCATTTT.

The V call is TRBV7-9, the J call TRBJ2-7, with D perhaps matching TRBD1 (6 bases). Germline V gene lookup returns CDR1 SEHNR and CDR2 FQNEAQ (reference sequence). V lost 5 bases and J 5 bases, leaving 19 bases between the germline ends. The CDR3 loop spans 15 amino acids. CDR3 in amino acids: CASSREQGVNHEQYF. In DNA form, the CDR3 reads TGTGCCAGCAGCCGGGAACAGGGTGTAAACCACGAGCAGTACTTC.

The gene calls are TRBV28 and TRBJ2-7; 7 nucleotides align to TRBD2. The CDR3 is 16 amino acids. Germline V CDR1 and CDR2: MDHEN, SYDVKM. With V trimmed by 5 bases and J by 0 bases, 10 bases remained unmatched. The CDR3 is CASSSLGGVPSYEQYF. CDR3 DNA sequence: TGTGCCAGCAGTAGCCTGGGGGGGGTCCCCTCCTACGAGCAGTACTTC.

The rearrangement uses TRBV15 and TRBJ2-7; 10 bases map to TRBD2. Germline loops: CDR1 LNHNV, CDR2 YYDKDF (reference sequence). This CDR3 is built from 18 residues. The V gene end was trimmed by 0 bases and the J gene end by 1 base; junction bases not matched to a gene: 9. CDR3 coding DNA: TGTGCCACCAGCAGAGATGCGGCTAGCGGGAGTCCTTCCTACGAGCAGTACTTC. It encodes CATSRDAASGSPSYEQYF. Combining the CDR3 with reference TRBV15 and TRBJ2-7 gives the whole variable domain DAMVIQNPRYQVTQFGKPVTLSCSQTLNHNVMYWYQQKSSQAPKLLFHYYDKDFNNEADTPDNFQSRRPNTSFCFLDIRSPGLGDTAMYLCATSRDAASGSPSYEQYFGPGTRLTVT.

This chain joins TRBV4-1 and TRBJ2-2; 7 bases fit TRBD2. The trim removed 0 bases at V and 2 bases at J, leaving 6 bases unmatched. Germline values: CDR1 MGHRA, CDR2 YSYEKL. This CDR3 spans 17 amino acids. The CDR3 protein is CASSQDRLATNTGELFF. DNA for the CDR3: TGCGCCAGCAGCCAAGATCGACTAGCCACCAACACCGGGGAGCTGTTTTTT.

The gene calls are TRBV16 and TRBJ2-1; D is uncertain. Trimming left V 4 bases short and J 4 bases short, with 8 bases between. This CDR3 contains 13 residues. The germline gives CDR1 KGHSY, CDR2 FQNENV. The DNA for the CDR3 is TGTGCCAGCAGCCCATGGCAGTACAATGAGCAGTTCTTC. Its translation: CASSPWQYNEQFF. The full variable domain, in which reference TRBV16 and TRBJ2-1 provide the parts outside the CDR3, is GEEVAQTPKHLVRGEGQKAKLYCAPIKGHSYVFWYQQVLKNEFKFLISFQNENVFDETGMPKERFSAKCLPNSPCSLEIQATKLEDSAVYFCASSPWQYNEQFFGPGTRLTVL.

This chain links TRBV5-1 with TRBJ1-6, with D unclear. V lost 4 bases and J 6 bases, leaving 20 bases between the germline ends. In germline, CDR1 is SGHRS, CDR2 YFSETQ. The CDR3 is 17 residues long. CDR3 loop: CASSADGRQRSNSPLHF. The CDR3 nucleotides read TGCGCCAGCAGCGCAGACGGGAGGCAGAGAAGTAATTCACCCCTCCACTTT.

The chain has TRBV28 and TRBJ2-1, with D perhaps matching TRBD2 (7 bases). The CDR3 is 15 residues long. V dropped 5 bases and J dropped 2 bases, with 13 bases sitting between them. Germline V gives CDR1 MDHEN, CDR2 SYDVKM. CDR3 residues: CASSMGGATYNEQFF. CDR3 DNA: TGTGCCAGCAGTATGGGGGGGGCCACCTACAATGAGCAGTTCTTC.

This clone was recorded once. This sequence joins TRBV27 and TRBJ2-7; D possibly corresponds to TRBD1 (9 bases). Trimming removed 4 bases at V and 2 bases at J, with 30 bases between. The CDR3 loop spans 20 amino acids. Germline V gene sequence: CDR1 MNHEY, CDR2 SMNVEV (reference sequence). Here the CDR3 DNA reads TGTGCCAGCAGTTCGGGTGCGGGGGGACAGGGCCTAAGGGAGACCTACGAGCAGTACTTC. Translating it yields CASSSGAGGQGLRETYEQYF.

The chain carries TRBV7-3 and TRBJ2-1; TRBD2 agrees at 11 bases. V was pared by 5 bases and J by 3 bases, with 12 bases of the junction left unmatched. CDR3 length: 18 amino acids. Germline V gives CDR1 SGHTA, CDR2 FQGTGA. The CDR3 bases are TGTGCCAGCAGCCTTAGCGGGGGGGCCATCAGGGGCTACAATGAGCAGTTCTTC. Translating gives CASSLSGGAIRGYNEQFF.

J is TRBJ2-3 and V is TRBV7-3; 11 bases match TRBD2. The germline CDR1 and CDR2 sequences are SGHTA and FQGTGA. The length of the CDR3 is 13 residues. V shed 4 bases, J shed 6 bases, and the junction held 0 bases outside the gene matches. CDR3: CASSSSGRDTQYF. In DNA form, the CDR3 reads TGTGCCAGCAGCTCTAGCGGGAGGGATACGCAGTATTTT. The variable domain in full, with the rest retrieved from reference TRBV7-3 and TRBJ2-3, is GAGVSQTPSNKVTEKGKYVELRCDPISGHTALYWYRQSLGQGPEFLIYFQGTGAADDSGLPNDRFFAVRPEGSVSTLKIQRTERGDSAVYLCASSSSGRDTQYFGPGTRLTVL.

This clone was observed a single time. The chain uses TRBV2 and TRBJ1-1; D may be TRBD1 (6 bases). CDR3 length: 13 amino acids. Between the trimmed V and J ends, which lost 6 bases and 1 base, there was a span of 9 bases. Per the germline V gene, CDR1 is SNHLY and CDR2 is FYNNEI. Written as DNA, the CDR3 is TGTGCCAGCAGGGGACATAGGAACACTGAAGCTTTCTTT. Its protein is CASRGHRNTEAFF.